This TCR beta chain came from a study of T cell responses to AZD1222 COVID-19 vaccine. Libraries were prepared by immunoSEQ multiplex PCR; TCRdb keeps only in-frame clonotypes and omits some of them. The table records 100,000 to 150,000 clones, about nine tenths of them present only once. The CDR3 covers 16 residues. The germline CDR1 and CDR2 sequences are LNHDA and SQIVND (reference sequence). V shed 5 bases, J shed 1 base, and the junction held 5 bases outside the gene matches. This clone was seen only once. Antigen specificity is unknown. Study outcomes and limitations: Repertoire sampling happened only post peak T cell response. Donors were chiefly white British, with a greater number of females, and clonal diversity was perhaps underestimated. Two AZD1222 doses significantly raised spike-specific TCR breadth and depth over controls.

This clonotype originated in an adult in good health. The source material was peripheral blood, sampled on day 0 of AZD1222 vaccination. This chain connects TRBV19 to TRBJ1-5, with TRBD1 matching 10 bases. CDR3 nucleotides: TGTGCCAGTAGTCAAAGGACAGGGGGGAGCAATCAGCCCCAGCATTTT. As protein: CASSQRTGGSNQPQHF.